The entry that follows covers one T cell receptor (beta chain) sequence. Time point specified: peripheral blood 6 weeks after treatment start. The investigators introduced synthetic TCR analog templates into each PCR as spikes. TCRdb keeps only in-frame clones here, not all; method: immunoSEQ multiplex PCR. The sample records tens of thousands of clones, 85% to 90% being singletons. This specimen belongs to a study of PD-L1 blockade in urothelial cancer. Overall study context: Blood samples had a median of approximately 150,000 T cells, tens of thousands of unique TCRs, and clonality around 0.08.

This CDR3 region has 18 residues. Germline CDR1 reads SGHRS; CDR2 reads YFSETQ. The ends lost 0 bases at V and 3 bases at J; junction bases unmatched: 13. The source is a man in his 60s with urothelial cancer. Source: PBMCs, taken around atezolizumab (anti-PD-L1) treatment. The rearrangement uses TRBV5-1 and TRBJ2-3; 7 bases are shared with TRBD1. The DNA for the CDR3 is TGCGCCAGCAGCTTGGGACCAAGGGGGCAGAGGATAACAGATACGCAGTATTTT. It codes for CASSLGPRGQRITDTQYF.